Listed below are T cell receptor beta chains from one sample, sequenced in a study of blood T cell repertoires in COVID-19. This table comes from immunoSEQ multiplex PCR, and its TCRdb copy is limited to in-frame clones, with some not included. The sample includes 310,000 or so clones, about nine tenths of them seen just once. The material sequenced was peripheral blood. These receptors were taken from a woman aged 45-60 years who had recovered from COVID-19. Each CDR3 is given with its conserved first and last residue. A D gene is named only where the DNA matches it firmly. Clone size is not always given. Where it is, it says once, few, many or a class for expanded clones.

cdr3_aa: CSVARDTYEQYF
cdr3_nt: TGCAGCGTTGCCAGGGATACCTACGAGCAGTACTTC
clone_size: .
cdr3_length: 12
j_call: TRBJ2-7
d_call: .
v_call: TRBV29-1

cdr3_aa: CASSYDSARGLMPLVTEAFF
cdr3_nt: TGTGCCAGCAGTTACGACTCGGCCAGGGGGCTTATGCCACTGGTCACTGAAGCTTTCTTT
clone_size: .
cdr3_length: 20
j_call: TRBJ1-1
d_call: TRBD1
v_call: TRBV6-2/TRBV6-3

cdr3_aa: CASSGDGTRQETQYF
cdr3_nt: TGTGCCAGCAGCGGAGACGGGACTAGACAAGAGACCCAGTACTTC
clone_size: .
cdr3_length: 15
j_call: TRBJ2-5
d_call: TRBD2
v_call: TRBV6-2/TRBV6-3

cdr3_aa: CASSRDFEAFF
cdr3_nt: TGTGCCAGCAGTCGGGACTTTGAAGCTTTCTTT
clone_size: .
cdr3_length: 11
j_call: TRBJ1-1
d_call: .
v_call: TRBV6-5

cdr3_aa: CASSSGSRYEQYF
cdr3_nt: TGTGCCAGCAGCTCGGGTTCCCGCTACGAGCAGTACTTC
clone_size: .
cdr3_length: 13
j_call: TRBJ2-7
d_call: .
v_call: TRBV5-6

cdr3_aa: CASTYGENYGYTF
cdr3_nt: TGTGCCAGCACCTACGGGGAGAACTATGGCTACACCTTC
clone_size: .
cdr3_length: 13
j_call: TRBJ1-2
d_call: .
v_call: TRBV6-5

cdr3_aa: CASSPPFGGNTIYF
cdr3_nt: TGTGCCAGCAGCCCTCCTTTCGGGGGAAACACCATATATTTT
clone_size: .
cdr3_length: 14
j_call: TRBJ1-3
d_call: .
v_call: TRBV7-2

cdr3_aa: CASRTSEATDTQYF
cdr3_nt: TGTGCCAGCAGGACTAGCGAGGCCACAGATACGCAGTATTTT
clone_size: few
cdr3_length: 14
j_call: TRBJ2-3
d_call: TRBD2
v_call: TRBV2

cdr3_aa: CAWSRGLDQPQHF
cdr3_nt: TGTGCCTGGAGTCGTGGACTCGATCAGCCCCAGCATTTT
clone_size: once
cdr3_length: 13
j_call: TRBJ1-5
d_call: .
v_call: TRBV30

cdr3_aa: CASSPRVSNQPQHF
cdr3_nt: TGTGCCAGTAGTCCCAGGGTTAGCAATCAGCCCCAGCATTTT
clone_size: .
cdr3_length: 14
j_call: TRBJ1-5
d_call: .
v_call: TRBV19

cdr3_aa: CASSERQGGVSNQPQHF
cdr3_nt: TGTGCCAGCAGTGAACGGCAGGGGGGTGTTAGCAATCAGCCCCAGCATTTT
clone_size: .
cdr3_length: 17
j_call: TRBJ1-5
d_call: TRBD1
v_call: TRBV6-1

cdr3_aa: CASRRGYEQYF
cdr3_nt: TGTGCCAGCCGCCGGGGCTACGAGCAGTACTTC
clone_size: .
cdr3_length: 11
j_call: TRBJ2-7
d_call: .
v_call: TRBV7-2

cdr3_aa: CASSLGRGRWGTEAFF
cdr3_nt: TGTGCCAGCAGCTTAGGGAGGGGGCGCTGGGGCACTGAAGCTTTCTTT
clone_size: once
cdr3_length: 16
j_call: TRBJ1-1
d_call: TRBD1
v_call: TRBV7-2

cdr3_aa: CASSSLAKNIQYF
cdr3_nt: TGTGCCAGCAGCTCCCTAGCCAAAAACATTCAGTACTTC
clone_size: .
cdr3_length: 13
j_call: TRBJ2-4
d_call: .
v_call: TRBV6-2/TRBV6-3

cdr3_aa: CASSSGIQYYEQYF
cdr3_nt: TGTGCCAGCAGTTCCGGGATCCAATACTACGAGCAGTACTTC
clone_size: .
cdr3_length: 14
j_call: TRBJ2-7
d_call: .
v_call: TRBV11-1

cdr3_aa: CASGLGLAGGKTDTQYF
cdr3_nt: TGTGCTAGTGGCCTGGGACTAGCGGGGGGGAAGACAGATACGCAGTATTTT
clone_size: .
cdr3_length: 17
j_call: TRBJ2-3
d_call: TRBD2
v_call: TRBV12-5

cdr3_aa: CASSSGGPSYEQYF
cdr3_nt: TGTGCCAGTAGTAGCGGGGGCCCTTCCTACGAGCAGTACTTC
clone_size: .
cdr3_length: 14
j_call: TRBJ2-7
d_call: .
v_call: TRBV19

cdr3_aa: CAWSVGKADSPLHF
cdr3_nt: TGTGCCTGGAGTGTCGGGAAGGCGGATTCACCCCTCCACTTT
clone_size: .
cdr3_length: 14
j_call: TRBJ1-6
d_call: .
v_call: TRBV30

cdr3_aa: CAWSPSGGPILAKNIQYF
cdr3_nt: TGTGCCTGGAGTCCTAGCGGGGGACCCATTTTAGCCAAAAACATTCAGTACTTC
clone_size: .
cdr3_length: 18
j_call: TRBJ2-4
d_call: TRBD2
v_call: TRBV30

cdr3_aa: CASSEAGTGREPQHF
cdr3_nt: TGTGCCAGCAGTGAAGCCGGGACAGGGAGGGAGCCCCAGCATTTT
clone_size: .
cdr3_length: 15
j_call: TRBJ1-5
d_call: TRBD1
v_call: TRBV6-1